The 21 T cell receptor beta chains reported below all come from one sample, sequenced in a study of CD8 T cells in ankylosing spondylitis. Study-wide findings and caveats: What seemed typical of ankylosing spondylitis blood was a TCR beta motif built from about eight highly homologous variants.

No antigen is known for these receptors. From the 5' RACE reads, TCRdb called clonotypes with MiXCR, one entry per CDR3 protein. The repertoire holds hundreds of thousands of distinct CDR3 sequences, with 10% to 15% as singletons. Sequencing input: blood, either unsorted or a sorted T cell fraction (not recorded which). These TCRs come from a male donor with ankylosing spondylitis.

The chain employs TRBV10-1 and TRBJ2-1; the match to TRBD2 covers 10 bases. Germline CDR1 is WNHNN and CDR2 is SYGVQD (reference sequence). The V gene end was trimmed by 4 bases and the J gene end by 6 bases; junction bases not matched to a gene: 9. The CDR3 consists of 16 residues. CDR3 amino acids: CASSGATSGIFNEQFF. CDR3 sequence (DNA): TGCGCCAGCAGTGGAGCAACTAGCGGGATCTTCAATGAGCAGTTCTTC.

This clonotype showed up many times. The chain recombines TRBV12-3 or TRBV12-4 with TRBJ2-2, with 13 bases matching TRBD2. J lost 4 bases, V lost 3 bases, and 2 bases had no gene match. This CDR3 comprises 16 residues. The chain's CDR3 is CASSFTSGRGTGELFF. CDR3 in DNA: TGTGCCAGCAGTTTCACTAGCGGGAGGGGCACCGGGGAGCTGTTTTTT.

This clonotype was detected a few times. The chain combines TRBV11-2 with TRBJ2-2; D may be TRBD1 (5 bases). The length of the CDR3 is 16 residues. V dropped 8 bases and J dropped 2 bases, with 18 bases sitting between them. CDR1 is SGHAT, CDR2 FQNNGV, per germline. The CDR3 DNA sequence: TGTGCCAGCCTCCCGGTCGACAGATACAACACCGGGGAGCTGTTTTTT. Residues: CASLPVDRYNTGELFF.

This clonotype was picked up a small number of times. The CDR3 sequence is CASSETIGTEAFF. CDR3 in DNA: TGTGCCAGCAGTGAAACCATAGGGACTGAAGCTTTCTTT. The chain employs TRBV12-3 or TRBV12-4 and TRBJ1-1, with D unresolved. This CDR3 is 13 amino acids long. Trimming cost V 5 bases and J 5 bases, with 12 bases left between them.

This clonotype was observed at least ten times. This chain joins TRBV20-1 and TRBJ1-1; the D gene is possibly TRBD1 (5 bases). In germline, CDR1 is DFQATT, CDR2 SNEGSKA (reference sequence). This CDR3 spans 15 amino acids. Trimming pared 2 bases from V and 0 bases from J, leaving 13 bases between. The CDR3 nucleotides are TGCAGTGCTAGACAGGGAGCGCTCATGAACACTGAAGCTTTCTTT. Translated: CSARQGALMNTEAFF.

The chain employs TRBV6-1 and TRBJ2-7; D gene uncertain. The CDR3 totals 14 residues. Germline-derived CDR1 and CDR2 are MNHNS and SASEGT. Trimming removed 10 bases at V and 2 bases at J, with 18 bases between. CDR3: CATRIPKAPYEQYF. In DNA, the CDR3 is TGTGCCACTAGGATACCCAAAGCCCCCTACGAGCAGTACTTC.

The sample holds a few counts of this clonotype. The chain has TRBV20-1 and TRBJ2-5; D is perhaps TRBD1 or TRBD2 (6 bases each). CDR3 size: 14 residues. Germline V gene data show CDR1 as DFQATT and CDR2 as SNEGSKA (reference sequence). V was shortened by 3 bases and J by 5 bases, with 16 bases between the two germline ends. CDR3 residues: CSASRQGRLETQYF. The DNA for the CDR3 is TGCAGTGCTAGTCGGCAGGGGAGGTTGGAGACCCAGTACTTC.

This clonotype showed up just a few times. This chain links TRBV6-2 or TRBV6-3 with TRBJ2-4, with D perhaps TRBD1 (6 bases). The V end lost 7 bases, the J end lost 0 bases, and 13 bases lay between the germline ends. The CDR3 consists of 15 residues. CDR1 and CDR2 (germline): MNHEY, SVGEGT. This CDR3 is CASTPGQLAKNIQYF. The CDR3 DNA sequence: TGTGCCAGCACCCCCGGACAGTTAGCCAAAAACATTCAGTACTTC.

The CDR3 nucleotides are TGTGCCAGCAGCCCACGAGGGGGAGCGAACACTGAAGCTTTCTTT. It encodes CASSPRGGANTEAFF. The rearrangement links TRBV7-3 to TRBJ1-1; perhaps TRBD1 as D (6 bases). V gave up 5 bases and J gave up 1 base, with 14 bases separating them. The CDR3 contains 15 residues. Germline V lookup: CDR1 SGHTA, CDR2 FQGTGA.

Here the CDR3 DNA reads TGTGCCAGCAGCCAGTTAAGTATCGGGGAGACCCAGTACTTC. Residues: CASSQLSIGETQYF. The chain combines TRBV3-1 with TRBJ2-5; D ambiguous. Germline values: CDR1 LGHDT, CDR2 YNNKEL (reference sequence). V was cut by 3 bases and J by 5 bases, with 13 bases left in between. CDR3 size: 14 residues.

The V gene is TRBV7-2, the J gene TRBJ2-7, with D uncertain. The length of the CDR3 is 13 residues. Between the trimmed V and J ends, which lost 2 bases and 5 bases, there was a span of 10 bases. Germline loops: CDR1 SGHTA, CDR2 FQGNSA. This chain's CDR3 is CASSLSRPHEQYF. The CDR3 bases are TGTGCCAGCAGCTTAAGTCGTCCTCACGAGCAGTACTTC. Together with reference TRBV7-2 and TRBJ2-7, the CDR3 gives the full variable domain: GAGVSQSPSNKVTEKGKDVELRCDPISGHTALYWYRQSLGQGLEFLIYFQGNSAPDKSGLPSDRFSAERTGGSVSTLTIQRTQQEDSAVYLCASSLSRPHEQYFGPGTRLTVT.

The table lists this clonotype with a few counts. One base away lies a much larger clone, so this may be a sequencing read error. The chain combines TRBV20-1 with TRBJ1-2, with 7 bases matching TRBD1. The J segment lost 2 bases and the V segment lost 2 bases, leaving 5 bases of the junction unmatched. Germline V gene data show CDR1 as DFQATT and CDR2 as SNEGSKA (reference sequence). CDR3 length: 14 residues. Here the CDR3 DNA reads TGCAGTGCTAGACCCGGGACAGCGAACTATGGCTACACCTTC. Protein product: CSARPGTANYGYTF.

This clonotype showed up just a few times. V usage is TRBV29-1 and J usage is TRBJ1-4, with no clear D. Germline values: CDR1 SQVTM, CDR2 ANQGSEA. The CDR3 loop spans 13 amino acids. V lost 0 bases to trimming and J lost 6 bases, with 8 bases between them. The CDR3 loop reads CSVEERGYEKLFF. Written as DNA, the CDR3 is TGCAGCGTTGAAGAACGCGGATATGAAAAACTGTTTTTT.

This clonotype has at least ten counts. The chain couples TRBV20-1 to TRBJ2-5; no firm D call. The CDR3 consists of 9 residues. Looked up from germline, CDR1 is DFQATT and CDR2 is SNEGSKA (reference sequence). The CDR3, as DNA: TGCAGCCCGTCCGAGACCCAGTACTTC. Translation: CSPSETQYF.

V and J are TRBV4-3 and TRBJ2-7; TRBD1 aligns across 8 bases. Per the germline V gene, CDR1 is LGHNA and CDR2 is YSLEER. The V segment lost 0 bases and the J segment 5 bases; nucleotides outside the gene matches: 12. The CDR3 sequence is 17 residues long. DNA of the CDR3: TGCGCCAGCAGCCAAGACCTCCGACAGGGGACCAACCACGAGCAGTACTTC. Translated: CASSQDLRQGTNHEQYF.

This clonotype has at least ten counts. The chain is built from TRBV5-1 and TRBJ2-4, with no clear D. Germline V CDR1 and CDR2: SGHRS, YFSETQ. The CDR3 runs to 15 residues. With 6 bases removed from V and 0 bases from J, the gap between germline ends came to 13 bases. The DNA of the CDR3 is TGCGCCAGCACGGATCCGCGACAAGCCAAAAACATTCAGTACTTC. Protein sequence: CASTDPRQAKNIQYF.

This chain connects TRBV6-1 to TRBJ2-7; 13 bases align to TRBD2. The V segment lost 2 bases and the J segment 3 bases; nucleotides outside the gene matches: 1. Germline CDR1 is MNHNS and CDR2 is SASEGT. This CDR3 has 15 residues. The CDR3 loop reads CASSETSGRGYEQYF. CDR3 bases: TGTGCCAGCAGTGAAACTAGCGGGAGGGGCTACGAGCAGTACTTC.

This clonotype has more than one count but fewer than ten. This chain uses TRBV20-1 with TRBJ2-3; D gene uncertain. Germline CDR1 DFQATT, CDR2 SNEGSKA (reference sequence). The CDR3 is made up of 15 amino acids. V was cut by 5 bases and J by 2 bases, with 17 bases left in between. This chain's CDR3 is CSAPGRGSITDTQYF. The DNA of the CDR3 is TGCAGTGCTCCGGGTAGAGGATCTATCACAGATACGCAGTATTTT.

The rearrangement links TRBV5-1 to TRBJ2-7; 9 bases match TRBD2. CDR1 SGHRS and CDR2 YFSETQ come from the germline V gene. CDR3 size: 15 residues. With V trimmed by 2 bases and J by 4 bases, 7 bases remained unmatched. The CDR3 nucleotides are TGCGCCAGCAGCTTTACTAGCGGGCTCATTTACGAGCAGTACTTC. Translating it yields CASSFTSGLIYEQYF. Drawing the rest from reference TRBV5-1 and TRBJ2-7, the complete variable domain is KAGVTQTPRYLIKTRGQQVTLSCSPISGHRSVSWYQQTPGQGLQFLFEYFSETQRNKGNFPGRFSGRQFSNSRSEMNVSTLELGDSALYLCASSFTSGLIYEQYFGPGTRLTVT.

The sample holds a few counts of this clonotype. This sequence joins TRBV5-4 and TRBJ2-7; D tentatively fits TRBD1 or TRBD2 (6 bases each). From germline, CDR1 is SGHNT and CDR2 YYREEE (reference sequence). CDR3 size: 15 residues. Trimming took off 4 bases at V and 2 bases at J, with 16 bases between the two ends. The CDR3 spells CASSERQRGAYEQYF. The CDR3, as DNA: TGTGCCAGCAGCGAAAGGCAAAGGGGGGCCTACGAGCAGTACTTC.

This clonotype has at least ten counts. The chain links TRBV20-1 to TRBJ1-3; the D gene is possibly TRBD1 (5 bases). The V and J ends lost 6 bases and 4 bases respectively, with 13 bases between them. CDR1 and CDR2 from the germline V gene are DFQATT and SNEGSKA (reference sequence). The CDR3 sequence is 13 residues long. This chain's CDR3 is CSAIWGYGNTIYF. DNA of the CDR3: TGCAGTGCGATTTGGGGGTACGGAAACACCATATATTTT.